This is a list of T cell receptor beta chains from one sample in a study of T-cell reconstitution after alpha-beta-depleted transplantation in children. TCRdb re-derived calls from the PCR reads in MiXCR, one entry per CDR3 protein. This sample yields about 440,000 distinct CDR3 sequences, of which 43% are seen a single time; under 30% belongs to the top ten. This specimen was PBMCs, taken before TCRalphabeta/CD19-depleted stem cell transplant. These receptors were obtained from a girl aged 2-10 years with aplastic anemia, due to receive a stem cell transplant. Each CDR3 is given with its conserved first and last residue. D genes are given only for firm matches. Size values are once, few and many counts, or a class for expanded clones, and some rows have none.

TGCAGCGTTGATTTCCTAGCGGGAAAAGGTAATGAGCAGTTCTTC,CSVDFLAGKGNEQFF,-,TRBJ2-1,TRBV29-1,TRBD2
TGCAGCGTTGAAATAAGGACACTGGGGATGTGGGAGACCCAGTACTTC,CSVEIRTLGMWETQYF,-,TRBJ2-5,TRBV29-1,-
TGCGCCAGCAGCCCTCTAGTTAGGCAGACCCAGTACTTC,CASSPLVRQTQYF,many,TRBJ2-5,TRBV5-1,-
TGCAGTGCTAGCGGGTGGGGCACAGATACGCAGTATTTT,CSASGWGTDTQYF,-,TRBJ2-3,TRBV20-1,-
TGCAGTGCTAGTCGGACCGAGAACACCGGGGAGCTGTTTTTT,CSASRTENTGELFF,-,TRBJ2-2,TRBV20-1,-
TGTGCCAGCAGCTTCGCAGGCTCGTCCTACAATGAGCAGTTCTTC,CASSFAGSSYNEQFF,few,TRBJ2-1,TRBV5-6,-
TGCGCCAGCAGCCCTAGGAGGGGGTCCTACGAGCAGTACTTC,CASSPRRGSYEQYF,-,TRBJ2-7,TRBV5-1,-
TGTGCCTGGAAAGGGACGGAATCCTACGAGCAGTACTTC,CAWKGTESYEQYF,once,TRBJ2-7,TRBV30,-
TGTGCCAGCTCAACCGGTGTAGATGAGCAGTTCTTC,CASSTGVDEQFF,-,TRBJ2-1,TRBV18,-
TGTGCCAGCAGTCTCCGGAGGGGGGCCAGGGAAGATACGCAGTATTTT,CASSLRRGAREDTQYF,-,TRBJ2-3,TRBV12-3/TRBV12-4,-
TGTGCCAGTACCCCAGGCCCCAGGCATCAGCCCCAGCATTTT,CASTPGPRHQPQHF,-,TRBJ1-5,TRBV19,-
TGTGCCAGCAGCTTGGAGACAATGCAAGAGACCCAGTACTTC,CASSLETMQETQYF,many,TRBJ2-5,TRBV7-9,-
TGCAGTGCTAGAGGGACTAGTTTGGGCTTTCAAGAGACCCAGTACTTC,CSARGTSLGFQETQYF,few,TRBJ2-5,TRBV20-1,TRBD2
TGTGCCAGCAGCTTAGGGGGCCGCCGTGGAAACACCATATATTTT,CASSLGGRRGNTIYF,many,TRBJ1-3,TRBV7-2,-
TGTGCCACCAGCGGACCGGGACAGGGCCAAGAGACCCAGTACTTC,CATSGPGQGQETQYF,many,TRBJ2-5,TRBV15,TRBD1
TGTGCCAGCAGCTTAGTCGGCGGGGGGATAAAAGAGACCCAGTACTTC,CASSLVGGGIKETQYF,-,TRBJ2-5,TRBV7-6,TRBD2
TGTGCCACCAGCAGAGCATCCGGGCCCCAGCATTTT,CATSRASGPQHF,-,TRBJ1-5,TRBV15,-
TGTGCCAGCAGTTATAGGGCCCGGCCGAACACCGGGGAGCTGTTTTTT,CASSYRARPNTGELFF,-,TRBJ2-2,TRBV6-5,-
TGCGCCAGCAGCCCGGGTGGGACAGGATCCTACGAGCAGTACTTC,CASSPGGTGSYEQYF,-,TRBJ2-7,TRBV5-1,TRBD1
TGTGCCAGCTCACCACCGACGGGGGGCCAAGATACGCAGTATTTT,CASSPPTGGQDTQYF,once,TRBJ2-3,TRBV18,-
TGTGCCAGCAGTTACAGGGGGAAAGAGACCCAGTACTTC,CASSYRGKETQYF,-,TRBJ2-5,TRBV6-5,-
TGCGCCAGCAGAGTAGCGGGAGGGCCTAACAATGAGCAGTTCTTC,CASRVAGGPNNEQFF,-,TRBJ2-1,TRBV10-2,TRBD2
TGCGCCAGCAGCCAAGATATTATAGTCTCCTACAATGAGCAGTTCTTC,CASSQDIIVSYNEQFF,-,TRBJ2-1,TRBV4-1,-
TGTGCCACCTTAGGACTAGTCGGTGAGCAGTTCTTC,CATLGLVGEQFF,-,TRBJ2-1,TRBV24-1,TRBD2
TGCAGTGCTAATAGAAGGGGGCTTGACTATGGCTACACCTTC,CSANRRGLDYGYTF,-,TRBJ1-2,TRBV20-1,TRBD1
TGTGCCAGCAGCTTAGGGGGACTAGCGGACGAGCAGTACTTC,CASSLGGLADEQYF,many,TRBJ2-7,TRBV7-8,TRBD2
TGCGCCAGCAGCTTGGGACTAGCGGTAGAAAATGAGCAGTTCTTC,CASSLGLAVENEQFF,-,TRBJ2-1,TRBV5-1,TRBD2
TGTGCCAGCAGCCAAGATTGGAGGGCAACTGAAGCTTTCTTT,CASSQDWRATEAFF,-,TRBJ1-1,TRBV4-2,-
TGCAGTGCTAGAGATGAGGGACACCTCCGCGAGCAGTACTTC,CSARDEGHLREQYF,many,TRBJ2-7,TRBV20-1,-
TGCGCCAGCAGTCACGGGGGACCTTCGACTAGCGTTGGGTCCGGGGAGCTGTTTTTT,CASSHGGPSTSVGSGELFF,-,TRBJ2-2,TRBV23-1,TRBD2
TGCAGCGCCGCTTGGCACTATGAGCAGTTCTTC,CSAAWHYEQFF,-,TRBJ2-1,TRBV29-1,-
TGCGCCAGCAGCTCATCCGGGACAATCCTCACCTTCTCCTACAATGAGCAGTTCTTC,CASSSSGTILTFSYNEQFF,-,TRBJ2-1,TRBV5-1,-
TGCAGCGTTGGGCGGCCCGGCTACGAGCAGTACTTC,CSVGRPGYEQYF,-,TRBJ2-7,TRBV29-1,-
TGCGCCAGCAGCTGGATTTCAGAAGCAACTAATGAAAAACTGTTTTTT,CASSWISEATNEKLFF,many,TRBJ1-4,TRBV5-1,-
TGTGCCAGCAGTTACAGACAGGGGGCCGCCAATGAGCAGTTCTTC,CASSYRQGAANEQFF,many,TRBJ2-1,TRBV12-3/TRBV12-4,TRBD1
TGTGCCAGCAGTCCGACAGGGAGGGGAGTGAAAGGCGGGGAGCTGTTTTTT,CASSPTGRGVKGGELFF,many,TRBJ2-2,TRBV28,-
TGTGCCAGCAGTACACCATACAGGGCGGTAGCCAAAAACATTCAGTACTTC,CASSTPYRAVAKNIQYF,few,TRBJ2-4,TRBV28,-
TGCAGTGCTAGAGATCTGAAACTAGCGGAAGAGACCCAGTACTTC,CSARDLKLAEETQYF,many,TRBJ2-5,TRBV20-1,TRBD2
TGTGCCAGCAGTGATTTTACAGGGTCCGCTTACGAGCAGTACTTC,CASSDFTGSAYEQYF,many,TRBJ2-7,TRBV25-1,-
TGCGCCAGCAGCTTATCCTACAGACAGGGCTACAACGAGCAGTACTTC,CASSLSYRQGYNEQYF,many,TRBJ2-7,TRBV5-1,TRBD1
TGCAGTGCTATGAAGTCTCTCTCCGAGCAGTACTTC,CSAMKSLSEQYF,-,TRBJ2-7,TRBV20-1,-
TGTGCCAGCACGAATCCCAGCACAGATACGCAGTATTTT,CASTNPSTDTQYF,many,TRBJ2-3,TRBV7-3,-
TGCAGTGCCCCCCATAGGGGTAGCGACCACTACAATGAGCAGTTCTTC,CSAPHRGSDHYNEQFF,many,TRBJ2-1,TRBV20-1,-
TGCAGCGTCTTAGGGGTGGGGCGCTACAATGAGCAGTTCTTC,CSVLGVGRYNEQFF,once,TRBJ2-1,TRBV29-1,-
TGTGCCAGCAGCTTACTTGGGCTAGCGGGAAGCTCCTACGAGCAGTACTTC,CASSLLGLAGSSYEQYF,-,TRBJ2-7,TRBV13,TRBD2
TGCGCCAGCACCGCGACTAGCGGGGGACAAGAGACCCAGTACTTC,CASTATSGGQETQYF,once,TRBJ2-5,TRBV5-1,TRBD2
TGTGCCAGCAAGCACAGGGGAGAGACCCAGTACTTC,CASKHRGETQYF,once,TRBJ2-5,TRBV27,TRBD1
TGTGCCAGCAGTGACACTTTAAATGAAAAACTGTTTTTT,CASSDTLNEKLFF,many,TRBJ1-4,TRBV12-3/TRBV12-4,-